Following are 32 T cell receptor beta chains from one sample sequenced in a study of cytomegalovirus exposure and HLA in healthy donors. PCR was performed using 60 Vbeta and 13 Jbeta primers. Assay used: immunoSEQ multiplex PCR; TCRdb lists only in-frame clones, some missing. The sample lists over 110,000 clones; more than 75% were seen once. Source material: PBMCs. The receptors here all came from a woman between 35 and 50 years old in good health and CMV-seropositive.

The rearrangement uses TRBV5-1 and TRBJ1-4, with TRBD1 matching 8 bases. Germline-derived CDR1 and CDR2 are SGHRS and YFSETQ. With 5 bases clipped from V and 2 bases from J, the junction kept 5 bases outside the gene matches. This CDR3 has 15 residues. The CDR3 protein is CASRPQGATNEKLFF. Here the CDR3 DNA reads TGCGCCAGCAGACCTCAGGGGGCGACTAATGAAAAACTGTTTTTT.

V gene TRBV19 combines with J gene TRBJ2-1; 9 bases are shared with TRBD2. The CDR3 extends over 15 amino acids. V was pared by 3 bases and J by 8 bases, with 8 bases of the junction left unmatched. Germline assignment: CDR1 LNHDA and CDR2 SQIVND (reference sequence). CDR3 region: CASSIWREGRHEQFF. In DNA form, the CDR3 reads TGTGCCAGTAGTATCTGGCGGGAGGGCCGCCATGAGCAGTTCTTC. Together with reference TRBV19 and TRBJ2-1, the CDR3 gives the full variable domain: DGGITQSPKYLFRKEGQNVTLSCEQNLNHDAMYWYRQDPGQGLRLIYYSQIVNDFQKGDIAEGYSVSREKKESFPLTVTSAQKNPTAFYLCASSIWREGRHEQFFGPGTRLTVL.

The chain uses TRBV2 and TRBJ2-5; 7 bases are a match to TRBD2. The J call may be incorrect, as the DNA end agrees better with TRBJ2-7. Germline-derived CDR1 and CDR2 are SNHLY and FYNNEI. CDR3 length: 14 residues. The CDR3 sequence: CASSVRGRGNEQYF. In nucleotides, the CDR3 is TGTGCCAGCAGCGTACGCGGGCGGGGGAACGAGCAGTACTTC.

The chain links TRBV10-3 to TRBJ1-1; 7 bases align to TRBD1. V lost 6 bases, J lost 4 bases, and 8 bases stayed unmatched. Germline V gene data show CDR1 as ENHRY and CDR2 as SYGVKD. This CDR3 has 14 residues. The CDR3 protein is CAIRSRGASTEAFF. CDR3 in DNA: TGTGCCATCAGGTCCAGGGGGGCTAGCACTGAAGCTTTCTTT.

The V gene is TRBV29-1, the J gene TRBJ1-1; D gene uncertain. From germline, CDR1 is SQVTM and CDR2 ANQGSEA. The germline V and J ends were trimmed by 7 bases and 3 bases, with 15 bases remaining between them. This CDR3 has 13 residues. The CDR3 nucleotides read TGCAGCGGCGGTGGGAGGGTAGACACTGAAGCTTTCTTT. It yields the protein CSGGGRVDTEAFF.

This rearrangement joins TRBV29-1 to TRBJ1-2; 11 bases are shared with TRBD1. The germline CDR1 and CDR2 sequences are SQVTM and ANQGSEA. V dropped 5 bases and J dropped 6; count of bases not matched to a gene: 5. This CDR3 has 13 amino acids. CDR3: CSVQDRGQDGYTF. CDR3 DNA: TGCAGCGTTCAGGACAGGGGGCAGGATGGCTACACCTTC.

The gene calls are TRBV2 and TRBJ2-1; D might be TRBD2 (7 bases). Germline CDR1 SNHLY, CDR2 FYNNEI. The V and J ends lost 10 bases and 9 bases respectively, with 16 bases between them. The CDR3 consists of 12 residues. The CDR3 protein is CATSTGRAEQFF. As DNA, the CDR3 is TGTGCCACATCCACAGGGAGGGCTGAGCAGTTCTTC.

The CDR3 DNA reads TGTGCCAGCAGTGGACAGGGAAACACTGAAGCTTTCTTT. Residues: CASSGQGNTEAFF. This chain joins TRBV6-1 and TRBJ1-1; 7 nucleotides line up with TRBD1. With 4 bases clipped from V and 2 bases from J, the junction kept 1 base outside the gene matches. This CDR3 contains 13 residues. CDR1 and CDR2 from the germline V gene are MNHNS and SASEGT.

The V and J genes are TRBV7-2 and TRBJ2-7, with TRBD2 as a possible D gene (5 bases). The CDR3 covers 15 residues. Germline CDR1 and CDR2: SGHTA and FQGNSA. The ends were cut back, 1 base at V and 3 bases at J, with 13 bases in the middle. CDR3 region: CASSLGGSGSYEQYF. The CDR3 coding sequence is TGTGCCAGCAGCTTAGGCGGATCGGGGAGCTACGAGCAGTACTTC.

A single count supports this clone. The J gene is TRBJ2-6, the V gene TRBV9, with D perhaps TRBD1 (6 bases). Trimming removed 3 bases at V and 2 bases at J, with 12 bases between. The CDR3 spans 16 residues. Germline CDR1 and CDR2: SGDLS and YYNGEE. The CDR3 loop is CASSAVQGPGANVLTF. The CDR3 DNA is TGTGCCAGCAGCGCCGTACAGGGACCTGGGGCCAACGTCCTGACTTTC.

V and J are TRBV7-2 and TRBJ1-3; D may be TRBD1 (5 bases). V gave up 6 bases and J gave up 0 bases, with 9 bases separating them. The germline gives CDR1 SGHTA, CDR2 FQGNSA. This CDR3 has 14 amino acids. CDR3 residues: CASRGAASGNTIYF. The CDR3 coding sequence is TGTGCCAGCAGAGGGGCCGCCTCTGGAAACACCATATATTTT.

V and J are TRBV19 and TRBJ2-5; D perhaps matches TRBD2 (6 bases). The CDR3 is made up of 15 amino acids. V lost 3 bases, J lost 5 bases, and 16 bases lay in between. Germline-derived CDR1 and CDR2 are LNHDA and SQIVND (reference sequence). The CDR3 loop is CASSIGAGRAETQYF. The CDR3 DNA sequence: TGTGCCAGTAGTATTGGGGCGGGACGGGCGGAGACCCAGTACTTC.

This chain uses TRBV5-6 with TRBJ2-3, with a tentative D call TRBD1 (5 bases). V lost 1 base, J lost 4 bases, and 16 bases lay in between. This CDR3 is 16 amino acids long. Per the germline V gene, CDR1 is SGHDT and CDR2 is YYEEEE. CDR3 coding DNA: TGTGCCAGCAGCTTGTGGTCAAGGGGTTGGGCAGATACGCAGTATTTT. Translated: CASSLWSRGWADTQYF.

The rearrangement joins TRBV10-1 to TRBJ2-1; TRBD2 matches at 9 bases. Germline values: CDR1 WNHNN, CDR2 SYGVQD (reference sequence). Unmatched junction bases numbered 7, after V lost 6 bases and J lost 4 bases. CDR3 length: 15 amino acids. The CDR3 sequence is CASRETSGLYNEQFF. In DNA, the CDR3 is TGCGCCAGCAGGGAGACTAGCGGCCTATACAATGAGCAGTTCTTC.

The chain couples TRBV19 to TRBJ1-1; 7 bases are a match to TRBD1. CDR3 length equals 14 residues. Germline V gene sequence: CDR1 LNHDA, CDR2 SQIVND (reference sequence). J gave up 1 base and V 3 bases, and 2 bases lay outside the gene matches. CDR3 sequence reads: CASSMGQTNTEAFF. The CDR3 DNA reads TGTGCCAGTAGTATGGGACAGACGAACACTGAAGCTTTCTTT.

V and J are TRBV11-3 and TRBJ1-1; the D gene is possibly TRBD1 (6 bases). CDR1 and CDR2 (germline): SGHNT, YENEEA. This CDR3 comprises 15 residues. V shed 0 bases and J shed 4 bases, with 12 bases lying between them. The CDR3 protein is CASSLEGGRGTEAFF. The DNA of the CDR3 is TGTGCCAGCAGCTTAGAGGGTGGCAGGGGCACTGAAGCTTTCTTT.

V and J are TRBV5-4 and TRBJ2-7, with a possible D match to TRBD1 (6 bases). With 4 bases removed from V and 3 bases from J, the gap between germline ends came to 11 bases. Per germline, CDR1 SGHNT and CDR2 YYREEE (reference sequence). This CDR3 comprises 13 residues. The CDR3 loop is CASSRGTNYEQYF. In DNA form, the CDR3 reads TGTGCCAGCAGCCGAGGGACAAACTACGAGCAGTACTTC. Combining the CDR3 with reference TRBV5-4 and TRBJ2-7 gives the whole variable domain ETGVTQSPTHLIKTRGQQVTLRCSSQSGHNTVSWYQQALGQGPQFIFQYYREEENGRGNFPPRFSGLQFPNYSSELNVNALELDDSALYLCASSRGTNYEQYFGPGTRLTVT.

The chain joins TRBV11-3 to TRBJ2-1; D may be TRBD2 (6 bases). Between the trimmed V and J ends, which lost 5 bases and 9 bases, there was a span of 20 bases. The CDR3 covers 15 residues. Germline CDR1 and CDR2: SGHNT and YENEEA. CDR3 nucleotide sequence: TGTGCCAGCAGCCCCACCCTAGCGCAACGTGGTGAGCAGTTCTTC. The encoded protein is CASSPTLAQRGEQFF.

This clone was counted between two and nine times. The chain links TRBV4-2 to TRBJ1-5; TRBD1 matches 8 bases. The germline CDR1 and CDR2 sequences are LGHNA and YNFKEQ. Germline trimming cut 0 bases from V and 5 bases from J; bases unmatched to any gene: 6. The CDR3 runs 16 residues. The CDR3 DNA reads TGTGCCAGCAGCCAAGATAGAGGACAGGGTGATCAGCCCCAGCATTTT. The encoded protein is CASSQDRGQGDQPQHF.

The genes are TRBV5-1 and TRBJ2-3; D gene unclear. The CDR3 runs 14 residues. From germline, CDR1 is SGHRS and CDR2 YFSETQ. Trimming stripped 0 bases from V and 2 bases from J, with 7 bases between. CDR3: CASSLGRITDTQYF. The CDR3 region has the DNA TGCGCCAGCAGCTTGGGGAGAATCACAGATACGCAGTATTTT.

The genes are TRBV5-1 and TRBJ1-6; 9 nucleotides line up with TRBD1. Looked up from germline, CDR1 is SGHRS and CDR2 is YFSETQ. The CDR3 contains 16 residues. V dropped 1 base and J dropped 5; count of bases not matched to a gene: 4. This CDR3 is CASSLRQGGNNSPLHF. The CDR3, as DNA: TGCGCCAGCAGCTTGAGACAGGGGGGCAATAATTCACCCCTCCACTTT.

The V call is TRBV6-1, the J call TRBJ2-1; TRBD1 matches 7 bases. Germline lookup yields CDR1 MNHNS and CDR2 SASEGT. The CDR3 contains 13 residues. V lost 10 bases to trimming and J lost 2 bases; unmatched junction nucleotides: 5. CDR3 DNA: TGTGCCAATAGGACAGGAACCTACAATGAGCAGTTCTTC. Protein: CANRTGTYNEQFF.

The chain links TRBV28 to TRBJ2-1, with 7 bases aligning to TRBD2. From germline, CDR1 is MDHEN and CDR2 SYDVKM. The trim removed 5 bases at V and 9 bases at J, leaving 13 bases unmatched. This CDR3 spans 15 amino acids. The CDR3 bases are TGTGCCAGCAGTACCTCTAGCGGACGGTTATTTGAGCAGTTCTTC. This encodes CASSTSSGRLFEQFF. The complete variable domain, with remaining parts taken from reference TRBV28 and TRBJ2-1, reads DVKVTQSSRYLVKRTGEKVFLECVQDMDHENMFWYRQDPGLGLRLIYFSYDVKMKEKGDIPEGYSVSREKKERFSLILESASTNQTSMYLCASSTSSGRLFEQFFGPGTRLTVL.

Points on this clone: Other DNA sequences in the sample encode the same CDR3. The gene calls are TRBV5-1 and TRBJ1-2; D possibly corresponds to TRBD1 (6 bases). The V gene lost 2 bases and the J gene lost 4 bases, with 9 bases spanning the gap. The CDR3 contains 13 residues. CDR1 is SGHRS and CDR2 is YFSETQ in the germline V gene. The DNA of the CDR3 is TGCGCCAGCAGCTTTGGGGGCCGCTATGGCTACACCTTC. Its translation is CASSFGGRYGYTF.

The rearrangement joins TRBV19 to TRBJ2-3; 11 bases fit TRBD2. J lost 6 bases, V lost 10 bases, and 6 bases had no gene match. Germline assignment: CDR1 LNHDA and CDR2 SQIVND (reference sequence). This CDR3 comprises 13 residues. CDR3 in DNA: TGTGCCATCGGGACTAGCGGTGCGGATACGCAGTATTTT. This codes for CAIGTSGADTQYF.

This clone was counted only a few times. The genes are TRBV30 and TRBJ2-7; D might be TRBD1 (6 bases). This CDR3 has 12 amino acids. V was clipped by 4 bases and J by 0 bases, with 7 bases between them. Per the germline V gene, CDR1 is GTSNPN and CDR2 is SVGIG (reference sequence). In nucleotides, the CDR3 is TGTGCCTGGAAGGGGGACTCCTACGAGCAGTACTTC. Translating gives CAWKGDSYEQYF.

The V gene is TRBV19, the J gene TRBJ2-1, with TRBD2 identical over 9 bases. The J segment lost 5 bases and the V segment lost 3 bases, leaving 2 bases of the junction unmatched. This CDR3 comprises 14 residues. Germline-derived CDR1 and CDR2 are LNHDA and SQIVND (reference sequence). CDR3 DNA sequence: TGTGCCAGTAGTATCGCTAGCGGGGACAATGAGCAGTTCTTC. Protein product: CASSIASGDNEQFF.

This sequence joins TRBV7-3 and TRBJ2-1; tentatively, D is TRBD1 (5 bases). V was shortened by 3 bases and J by 7 bases, with 13 bases between the two germline ends. Germline V lookup: CDR1 SGHTA, CDR2 FQGTGA. This CDR3 has 14 residues. Here the CDR3 DNA reads TGTGCCAGCAGCTTCGGGTGGGGCAAGAATGAGCAGTTCTTC. Translating it yields CASSFGWGKNEQFF. Complete variable domain (other parts from reference TRBV7-3 and TRBJ2-1): GAGVSQTPSNKVTEKGKYVELRCDPISGHTALYWYRQSLGQGPEFLIYFQGTGAADDSGLPNDRFFAVRPEGSVSTLKIQRTERGDSAVYLCASSFGWGKNEQFFGPGTRLTVL.

The chain links TRBV5-1 to TRBJ2-1; TRBD1 might be the D (6 bases). V gave up 0 bases and J gave up 2 bases, with 9 bases separating them. Germline-derived CDR1 and CDR2 are SGHRS and YFSETQ. The CDR3 is 15 amino acids. CDR3 sequence (DNA): TGCGCCAGCAGCTTGGGCCAGGGGACCTACAATGAGCAGTTCTTC. As protein: CASSLGQGTYNEQFF.

This clone has a single count. The V gene is TRBV5-1, the J gene TRBJ2-1; D remains ambiguous. Trimming removed 4 bases at V and 7 bases at J, with 9 bases between. The germline V gene encodes CDR1 SGHRS and CDR2 YFSETQ. The CDR3 has 12 amino acids. CDR3 bases: TGCGCCAGCAGCCTTTTATTGAATGAGCAGTTCTTC. As protein: CASSLLLNEQFF.

The genes are TRBV29-1 and TRBJ1-5, with a weak D call TRBD1 (5 bases). Trimming removed 6 bases from V and 0 bases from J, with 15 bases in between. In germline, CDR1 is SQVTM, CDR2 ANQGSEA. The CDR3 is made up of 15 amino acids. CDR3 region: CSVIISGGSNQPQHF. The CDR3 DNA sequence: TGCAGCGTGATAATTTCGGGGGGTAGCAATCAGCCCCAGCATTTT.

The chain is built from TRBV5-1 and TRBJ2-1; 9 nucleotides agree with TRBD2. The V gene end was trimmed by 4 bases and the J gene end by 7 bases; junction bases not matched to a gene: 15. The CDR3 covers 17 residues. Germline assignment: CDR1 SGHRS and CDR2 YFSETQ. The CDR3 DNA is TGCGCCAGCAGCGTGACTAGCGGAGCCTCATCAGGGAATGAGCAGTTCTTC. Translating gives CASSVTSGASSGNEQFF.